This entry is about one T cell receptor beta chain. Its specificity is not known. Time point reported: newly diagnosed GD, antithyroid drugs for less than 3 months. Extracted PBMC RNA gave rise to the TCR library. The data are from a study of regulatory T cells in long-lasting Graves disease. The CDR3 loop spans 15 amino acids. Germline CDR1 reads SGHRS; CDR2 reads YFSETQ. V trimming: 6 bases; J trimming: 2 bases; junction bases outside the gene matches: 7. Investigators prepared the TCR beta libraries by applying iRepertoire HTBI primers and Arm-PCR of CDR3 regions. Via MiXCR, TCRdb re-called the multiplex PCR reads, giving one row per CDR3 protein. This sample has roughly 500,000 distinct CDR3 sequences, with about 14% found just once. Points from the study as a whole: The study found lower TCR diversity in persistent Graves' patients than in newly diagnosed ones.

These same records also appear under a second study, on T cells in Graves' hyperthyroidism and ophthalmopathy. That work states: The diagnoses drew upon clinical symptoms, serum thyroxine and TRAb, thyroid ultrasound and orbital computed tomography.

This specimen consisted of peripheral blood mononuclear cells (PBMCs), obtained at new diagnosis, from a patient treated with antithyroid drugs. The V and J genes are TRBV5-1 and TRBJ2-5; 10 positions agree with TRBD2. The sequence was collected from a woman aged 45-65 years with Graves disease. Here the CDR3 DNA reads TGCGCCAGCACCCTGGGACTAGCGCTACAAGAGACCCAGTACTTC. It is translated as CASTLGLALQETQYF. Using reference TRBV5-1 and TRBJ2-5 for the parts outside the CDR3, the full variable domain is KAGVTQTPRYLIKTRGQQVTLSCSPISGHRSVSWYQQTPGQGLQFLFEYFSETQRNKGNFPGRFSGRQFSNSRSEMNVSTLELGDSALYLCASTLGLALQETQYFGPGTRLLVL.